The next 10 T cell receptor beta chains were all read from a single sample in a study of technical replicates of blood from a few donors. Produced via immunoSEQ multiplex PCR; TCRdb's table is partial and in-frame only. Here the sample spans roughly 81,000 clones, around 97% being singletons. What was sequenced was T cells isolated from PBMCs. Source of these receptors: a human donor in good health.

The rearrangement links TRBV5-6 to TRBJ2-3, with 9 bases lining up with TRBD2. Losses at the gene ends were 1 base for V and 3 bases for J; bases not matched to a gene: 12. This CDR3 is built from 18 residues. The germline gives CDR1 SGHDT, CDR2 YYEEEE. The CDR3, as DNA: TGTGCCAGCAGCTTGTTAAGCGGGAGGACGGGAGCAACAGATACGCAGTATTTT. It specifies CASSLLSGRTGATDTQYF.

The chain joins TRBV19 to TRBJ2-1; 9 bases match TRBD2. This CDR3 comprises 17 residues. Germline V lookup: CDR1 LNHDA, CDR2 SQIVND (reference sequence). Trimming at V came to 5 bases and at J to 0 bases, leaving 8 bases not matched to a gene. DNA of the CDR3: TGTGCCAGTAGTGAAAGCGGGGGGCGGAGCTCCTACAATGAGCAGTTCTTC. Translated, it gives CASSESGGRSSYNEQFF.

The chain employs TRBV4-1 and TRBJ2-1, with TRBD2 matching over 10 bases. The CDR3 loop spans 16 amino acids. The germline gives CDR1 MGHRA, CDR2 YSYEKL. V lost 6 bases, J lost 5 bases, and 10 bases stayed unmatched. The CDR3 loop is CASRDLAGVRNNEQFF. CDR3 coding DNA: TGCGCCAGCAGGGATCTAGCGGGGGTCAGGAACAATGAGCAGTTCTTC.

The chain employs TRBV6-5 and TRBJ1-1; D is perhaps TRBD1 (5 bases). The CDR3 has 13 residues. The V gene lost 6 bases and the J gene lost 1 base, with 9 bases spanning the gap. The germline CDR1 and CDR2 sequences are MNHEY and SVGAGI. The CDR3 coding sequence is TGTGCCAGCAGGGCAGGGTGGAACACTGAAGCTTTCTTT. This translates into CASRAGWNTEAFF.

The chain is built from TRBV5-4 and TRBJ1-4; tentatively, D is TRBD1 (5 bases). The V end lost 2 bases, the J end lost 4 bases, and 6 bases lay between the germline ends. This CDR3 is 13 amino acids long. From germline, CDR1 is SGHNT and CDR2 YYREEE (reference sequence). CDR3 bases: TGTGCCAGCAGCTTAGGGGTTAATGAAAAACTGTTTTTT. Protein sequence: CASSLGVNEKLFF.

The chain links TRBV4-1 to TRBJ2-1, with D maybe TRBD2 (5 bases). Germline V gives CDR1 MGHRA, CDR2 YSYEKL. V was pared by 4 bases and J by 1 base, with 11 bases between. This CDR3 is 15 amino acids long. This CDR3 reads CASSPHGVSYNEQFF. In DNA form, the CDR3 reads TGCGCCAGCAGCCCCCACGGGGTTTCCTACAATGAGCAGTTCTTC.

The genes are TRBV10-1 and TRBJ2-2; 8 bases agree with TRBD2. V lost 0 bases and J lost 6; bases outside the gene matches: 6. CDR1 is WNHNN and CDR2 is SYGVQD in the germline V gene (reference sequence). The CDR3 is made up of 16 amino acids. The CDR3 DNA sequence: TGCGCCAGCAGTGAGTCGACGGGGGGGCTTGCCGGGGAGCTGTTTTTT. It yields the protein CASSESTGGLAGELFF.

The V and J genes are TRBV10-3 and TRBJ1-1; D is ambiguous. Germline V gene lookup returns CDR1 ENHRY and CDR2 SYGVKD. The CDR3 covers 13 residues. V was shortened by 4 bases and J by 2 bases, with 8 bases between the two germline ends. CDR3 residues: CAISAGSNTEAFF. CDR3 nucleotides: TGTGCCATCAGTGCCGGTAGTAACACTGAAGCTTTCTTT.

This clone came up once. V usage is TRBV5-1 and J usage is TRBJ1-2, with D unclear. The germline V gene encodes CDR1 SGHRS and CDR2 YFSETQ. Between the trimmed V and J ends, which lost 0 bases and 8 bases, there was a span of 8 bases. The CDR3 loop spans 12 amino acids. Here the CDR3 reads CASSLADSGYTF. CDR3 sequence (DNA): TGCGCCAGCAGCTTGGCTGATAGCGGCTACACCTTC.

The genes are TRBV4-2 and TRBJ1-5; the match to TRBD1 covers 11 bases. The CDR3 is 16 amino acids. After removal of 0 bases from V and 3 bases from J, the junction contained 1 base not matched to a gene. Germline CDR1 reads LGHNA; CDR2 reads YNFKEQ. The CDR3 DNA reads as TGTGCCAGCAGCCAAGAGGGACAGGGGGTCAATCAGCCCCAGCATTTT. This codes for CASSQEGQGVNQPQHF.